The sequence of this T cell receptor beta chain was determined in a study of T cells in Graves' hyperthyroidism and ophthalmopathy. In this sample, this clonotype turned up many times. Its target is not known. CDR1 is PRHDT, CDR2 FYEKMQ, per germline (reference sequence). The CDR3 spans 14 residues. V lost 5 bases and J 3 bases, leaving 11 bases between the germline ends. General observations from the study: Ophthalmopathy was predicted by the model a median of roughly 6.7 months ahead of onset. Using 13 V-J features, a model discriminated ophthalmopathy from stable hyperthyroidism.

It was RNA transcripts that yielded the amplified TCR beta CDR3 regions. The HTBI set primed first-round TCR CDR3 RT-PCR. Each CDR3 protein is one row after TCRdb ran MiXCR on the multiplex PCR reads. The sample contains 250,000 or so distinct CDR3 sequences, about 16% of which appear only once. This TCR was recovered from a woman aged 45 to 65 with Graves' hyperthyroidism that later progressed to Graves' ophthalmopathy. The specimen sequenced was blood. The chain has TRBV13 and TRBJ1-3; the D is unclear. The CDR3 spells CASSLGLGGNTIYF. The CDR3 DNA is TGTGCCAGCAGCCTGGGTCTTGGTGGAAACACCATATATTTT. The full variable domain, with the rest looked up from reference TRBV13 and TRBJ1-3, is AAGVIQSPRHLIKEKRETATLKCYPIPRHDTVYWYQQGPGQDPQFLISFYEKMQSDKGSIPDRFSAQQFSDYHSELNMSSLELGDSALYFCASSLGLGGNTIYFGEGSWLTVV.